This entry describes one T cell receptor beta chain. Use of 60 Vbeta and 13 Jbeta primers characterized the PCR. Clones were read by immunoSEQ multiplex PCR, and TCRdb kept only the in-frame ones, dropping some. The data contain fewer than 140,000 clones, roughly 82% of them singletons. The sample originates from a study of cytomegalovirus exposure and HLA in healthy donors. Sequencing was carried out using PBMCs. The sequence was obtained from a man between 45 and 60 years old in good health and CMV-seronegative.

The chain's CDR3 is CASSESTTGNEKLFF. The CDR3 DNA follows: TGCGCCAGCAGTGAGTCGACGACAGGGAACGAAAAACTGTTTTTT. This sequence joins TRBV10-1 and TRBJ1-4, with TRBD1 identical over 7 bases. In germline, CDR1 is WNHNN, CDR2 SYGVQD (reference sequence). The CDR3 runs 15 residues. After removal of 0 bases from V and 8 bases from J, the junction contained 6 bases not matched to a gene.